This T cell receptor (beta chain) was identified during a study of naive and memory T cell subsets. Study-wide results and limits: RNA-based TCR counts may shift with T cell activation and differentiation.

This CDR3 contains 14 residues. Germline V gene sequence: CDR1 SEHNR, CDR2 FQNEAQ (reference sequence). V was clipped by 5 bases and J by 0 bases, with 11 bases between them. On this clonotype: Its matching antigen is unknown.

The beta constant-region primer was an equimolar mix of two oligonucleotides covering TRBC1 and TRBC2. TCRdb passed the UMI-ligation and nested PCR reads through MiXCR, listing each CDR3 protein once. The table records about 90,000 distinct CDR3 sequences, about 7% of them present only once. This receptor was identified in a human donor in good health. V and J are TRBV7-9 and TRBJ2-7; D gene unclear. The sequenced material came from central memory CD4+ T cells from blood. Here the CDR3 reads CASSPRPFSYEQYF. The DNA for the CDR3 is TGTGCCAGCAGCCCTCGACCGTTCTCCTACGAGCAGTACTTC.